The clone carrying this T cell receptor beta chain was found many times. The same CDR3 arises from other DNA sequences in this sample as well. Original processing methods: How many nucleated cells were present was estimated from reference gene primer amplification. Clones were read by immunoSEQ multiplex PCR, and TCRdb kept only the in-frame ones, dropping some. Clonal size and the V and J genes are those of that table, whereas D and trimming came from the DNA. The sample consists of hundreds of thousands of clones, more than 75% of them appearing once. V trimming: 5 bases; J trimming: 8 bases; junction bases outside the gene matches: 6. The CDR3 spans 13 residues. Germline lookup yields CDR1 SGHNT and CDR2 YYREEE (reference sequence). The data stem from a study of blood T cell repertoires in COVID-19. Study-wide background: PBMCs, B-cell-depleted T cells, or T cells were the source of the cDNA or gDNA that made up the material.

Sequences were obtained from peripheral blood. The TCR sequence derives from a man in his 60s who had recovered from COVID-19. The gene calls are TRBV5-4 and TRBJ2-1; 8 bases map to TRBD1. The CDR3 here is CASSRQGADEQFF. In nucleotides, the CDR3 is TGTGCCAGCAGTCGGCAGGGGGCAGATGAGCAGTTCTTC.